This entry features one T cell receptor beta chain sequence. Antigen: not known. At one of its ends the junction is not consistent with the germline gene, which may arise from a read error. The PCR had 60 Vbeta and 13 Jbeta primers. Produced via immunoSEQ multiplex PCR; TCRdb's table is partial and in-frame only. The table lists some 120,000 clones, 80% of them singletons. This sample stems from a study of cytomegalovirus exposure and HLA in healthy donors. Findings of the study overall: Within a later analysis, the majority of CMV-associated TCR beta chains appeared HLA-restricted. V- and J-gene trimming of TCR beta was linked (in a later analysis) to a missense DCLRE1C variant. Later on, an analysis tied 15,000 to 20,000 TCR beta sequences to HLA alleles at 0.05 false discovery rate. Some V segments, including TRBV6-2 and TRBV6-3, were excluded as indistinguishable.

The germline gives CDR1 SEHNR, CDR2 FQNEAQ (reference sequence). CDR3 length equals 15 residues. The rearrangement joins TRBV7-9 to TRBJ2-1; the D gene is possibly TRBD1 (6 bases). The source material was PBMCs. The sequence came from a male donor in good health and CMV-seronegative. CDR3 nucleotide sequence: TGTTCCAGCAGCAGACCGGGACAAGCATACAATGAGCAGTTCTTC. Amino acid sequence: CSSSRPGQAYNEQFF.